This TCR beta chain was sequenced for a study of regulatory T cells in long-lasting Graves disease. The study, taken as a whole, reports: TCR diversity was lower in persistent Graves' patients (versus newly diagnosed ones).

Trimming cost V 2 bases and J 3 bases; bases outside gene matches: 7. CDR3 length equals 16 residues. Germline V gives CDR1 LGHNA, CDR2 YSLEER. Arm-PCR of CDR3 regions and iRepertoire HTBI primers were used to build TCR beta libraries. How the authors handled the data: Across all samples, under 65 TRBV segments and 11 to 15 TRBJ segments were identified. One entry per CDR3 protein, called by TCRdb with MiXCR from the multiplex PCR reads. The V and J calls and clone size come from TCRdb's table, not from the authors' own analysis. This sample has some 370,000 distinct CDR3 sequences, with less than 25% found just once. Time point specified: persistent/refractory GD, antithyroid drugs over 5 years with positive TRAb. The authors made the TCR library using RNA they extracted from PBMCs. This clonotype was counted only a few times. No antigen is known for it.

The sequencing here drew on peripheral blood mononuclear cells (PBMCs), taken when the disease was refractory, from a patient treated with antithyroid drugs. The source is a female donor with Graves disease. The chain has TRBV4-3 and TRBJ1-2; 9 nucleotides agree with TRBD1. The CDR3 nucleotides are TGCGCCAGCAGCCAAAATAAGGGACAGGGTTACTATGGCTACACCTTC. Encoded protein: CASSQNKGQGYYGYTF.